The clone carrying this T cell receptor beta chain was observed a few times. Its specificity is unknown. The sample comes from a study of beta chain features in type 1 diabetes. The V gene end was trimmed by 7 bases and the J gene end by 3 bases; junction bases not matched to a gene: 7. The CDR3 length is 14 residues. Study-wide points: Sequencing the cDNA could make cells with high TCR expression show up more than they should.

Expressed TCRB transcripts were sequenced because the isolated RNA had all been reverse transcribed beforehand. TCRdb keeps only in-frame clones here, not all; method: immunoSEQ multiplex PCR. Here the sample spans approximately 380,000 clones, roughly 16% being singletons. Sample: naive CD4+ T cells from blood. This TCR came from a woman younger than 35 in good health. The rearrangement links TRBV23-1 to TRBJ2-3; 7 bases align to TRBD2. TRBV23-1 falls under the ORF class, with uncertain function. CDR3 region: CASTGRERTDTQYF. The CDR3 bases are TGCGCCAGCACAGGGCGGGAGAGGACAGATACGCAGTATTTT.